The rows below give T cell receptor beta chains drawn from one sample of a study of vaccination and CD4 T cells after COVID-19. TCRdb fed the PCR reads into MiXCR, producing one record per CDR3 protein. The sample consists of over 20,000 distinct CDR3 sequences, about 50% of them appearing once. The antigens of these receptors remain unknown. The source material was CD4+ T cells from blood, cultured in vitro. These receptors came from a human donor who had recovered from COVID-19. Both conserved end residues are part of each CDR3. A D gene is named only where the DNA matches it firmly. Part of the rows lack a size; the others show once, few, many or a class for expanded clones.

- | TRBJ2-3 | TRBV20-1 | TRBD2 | CSALGGFSSGSRTDTQYF | TGCAGTGCCCTAGGGGGGTTCTCTAGCGGGAGTCGAACAGATACGCAGTATTTT
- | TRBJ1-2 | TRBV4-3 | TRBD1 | CASSQVEGAGGYTF | TGCGCCAGCAGCCAAGTGGAGGGGGCGGGTGGCTACACCTTC
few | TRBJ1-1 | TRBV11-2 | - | CASSLVYSRRTEAFF | TGTGCCAGCAGCTTAGTTTATAGTAGGAGGACTGAAGCTTTCTTT
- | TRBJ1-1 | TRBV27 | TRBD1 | CASSSHRAGTENTEAFF | TGTGCCAGCAGTTCCCATCGAGCCGGGACAGAGAACACTGAAGCTTTCTTT
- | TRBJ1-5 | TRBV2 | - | CASSTSGSGYQPQHF | -
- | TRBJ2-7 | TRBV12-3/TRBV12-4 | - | CASSLGSIGSEQYF | TGTGCCAGCAGTTTGGGTTCTATAGGGTCAGAGCAGTACTTC
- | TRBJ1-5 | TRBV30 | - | CAWSTAGGQPQHF | TGTGCCTGGAGTACGGCAGGAGGACAGCCCCAGCATTTT
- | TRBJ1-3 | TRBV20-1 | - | CSATPGNTIYF | TGCAGTGCCACTCCTGGAAACACCATATATTTT
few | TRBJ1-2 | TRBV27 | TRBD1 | CASSFWIIGQGAYGYTF | TGTGCCAGCAGTTTCTGGATTATCGGCCAGGGGGCCTATGGCTACACCTTC
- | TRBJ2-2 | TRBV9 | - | CASTPSGGHGGELFF | TGTGCCAGCACCCCCAGTGGGGGGCACGGCGGGGAGCTGTTTTTT
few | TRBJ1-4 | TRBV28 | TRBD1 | CAILQGTDEKLFF | TGTGCCATCCTACAGGGGACGGATGAAAAACTGTTTTTT
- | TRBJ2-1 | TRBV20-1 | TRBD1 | CSARGRTGEADEQFF | TGCAGTGCTAGGGGGAGGACAGGGGAAGCGGATGAGCAGTTCTTC
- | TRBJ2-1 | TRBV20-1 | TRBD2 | CSARGQNGRDEQFF | TGCAGTGCTAGAGGTCAAAACGGGAGGGATGAGCAGTTCTTC
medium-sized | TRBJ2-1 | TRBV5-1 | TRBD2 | CASSWREREGHEQFF | TGCGCCAGCAGCTGGCGGGAGCGGGAGGGCCATGAGCAGTTCTTC
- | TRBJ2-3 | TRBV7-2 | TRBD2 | CASSSRGVLAGDTQYF | TGTGCCAGCAGCTCTCGGGGGGTCCTAGCAGGGGATACGCAGTATTTT
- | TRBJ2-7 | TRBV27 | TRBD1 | CASSLTGGYEQYF | TGTGCCAGCAGTTTAACAGGGGGCTACGAGCAGTACTTC
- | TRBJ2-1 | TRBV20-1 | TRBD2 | CSAPGLGNEQFF | TGCAGTGCCCCGGGACTAGGGAATGAGCAGTTCTTC
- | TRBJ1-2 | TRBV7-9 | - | CASSYRGQGYDGYTF | TGTGCCAGCAGCTACCGCGGCCAGGGGTATGATGGCTACACCTTC
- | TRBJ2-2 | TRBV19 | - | CASSPGTGELFF | TGTGCCAGTAGTCCGGGCACCGGGGAGCTGTTTTTT
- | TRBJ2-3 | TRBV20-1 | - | CSAPSVSTDTQYF | TGCAGTGCTCCTAGCGTGAGCACAGATACGCAGTATTTT
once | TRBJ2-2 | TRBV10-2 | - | CASRSLWPNTGELFF | TGCGCCAGCAGGTCACTATGGCCGAACACCGGGGAGCTGTTTTTT
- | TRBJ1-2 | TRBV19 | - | CASSMSSRFGYTF | TGTGCCAGTAGTATGAGTAGTAGATTTGGCTACACCTTC
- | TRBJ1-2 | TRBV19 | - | CASSVSGTLNYGYTF | TGTGCCAGTAGTGTATCCGGGACATTAAACTATGGCTACACCTTC
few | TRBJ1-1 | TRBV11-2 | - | CASSLESGPGAFF | TGTGCCAGCAGCTTAGAGTCCGGACCGGGAGCTTTCTTT